This paragraph reports one T cell receptor (beta chain). Trimming removed 6 bases from V and 8 bases from J; junction bases left unmatched: 14. CDR1 and CDR2 from the germline V gene are MGHRA and YSYEKL. The CDR3 covers 16 residues. Method: immunoSEQ multiplex PCR; TCRdb's copy keeps in-frame clones and lacks some. This sample has fewer than 1 million clones; about 96% occur once, and the top ten carry approximately 0.2%. Naive CD8 cells comprised CD45RO-negative, CCR7-positively selected cells, excluding terminally differentiated effector memory CD45RA+ cells. The data belong to a study of shared clonotypes between healthy human individuals.

The chain couples TRBV4-1 to TRBJ2-1; TRBD1 aligns across 9 bases. Sequenced: naive CD8+ T cells sorted from blood. This sequence was found in a man aged 25-45 years in good health. The CDR3 protein is CASSLGAGTGFYEQFF. DNA of the CDR3: TGCGCCAGCAGTCTGGGGGCCGGGACAGGGTTTTATGAGCAGTTCTTC.